The 28 T cell receptor beta chains in this list originate from one sample, sequenced in a study of T cells in Graves' hyperthyroidism and ophthalmopathy. Amplification of TCR beta CDR3 regions used RNA as the template. When the TCR CDR3 underwent first-round RT-PCR, the HTBI primer set was used. TCRdb processed the multiplex PCR reads anew with MiXCR; each CDR3 protein has one entry. The sample holds 300,000 to 450,000 distinct CDR3 sequences, roughly 13% seen once. Sequenced material: blood. The receptors were gathered from a woman aged 60-70 years with Graves' hyperthyroidism.

V gene TRBV5-6 combines with J gene TRBJ2-7; unclear D gene. V was pared by 2 bases and J by 8 bases, with 14 bases between. Germline V gene sequence: CDR1 SGHDT, CDR2 YYEEEE. The CDR3 extends over 13 amino acids. CDR3 bases: TGTGCCAGCAGCTTAGACTGGGCCAGGAAGCAGTACTTC. Translating gives CASSLDWARKQYF.

The chain employs TRBV10-3 and TRBJ2-3; no firm D call. Germline V gene data show CDR1 as ENHRY and CDR2 as SYGVKD. This CDR3 spans 12 amino acids. Trimming pared 3 bases from V and 3 bases from J, leaving 4 bases between. The CDR3 is CAISDRTDTQYF. The CDR3, as DNA: TGTGCCATCAGTGATAGGACAGATACGCAGTATTTT.

This clonotype was found many times. The DNA of the CDR3 is TGTGCCAGCACCCCTCTAGCGGGCGGTGGGACCCAGTACTTC. It codes for CASTPLAGGGTQYF. The chain has TRBV6-1 and TRBJ2-5; TRBD2 matches 8 bases. V lost 7 bases, J lost 7 bases, and 11 bases stayed unmatched. There are 14 residues in the CDR3. Germline lookup yields CDR1 MNHNS and CDR2 SASEGT.

This clonotype was detected many times. This chain links TRBV18 with TRBJ2-3; possibly TRBD2 for D (7 bases). Trimming left V 5 bases short and J 4 bases short, with 16 bases between. The CDR3 contains 15 residues. The germline V gene has CDR1 KGHSH and CDR2 LQKENI. CDR3 in amino acids: CASSAQQGGPDTQYF. CDR3 nucleotide sequence: TGTGCCAGCTCAGCACAACAGGGAGGGCCAGATACGCAGTATTTT. Drawing the rest from reference TRBV18 and TRBJ2-3, the complete variable domain is NAGVMQNPRHLVRRRGQEARLRCSPMKGHSHVYWYRQLPEEGLKFMVYLQKENIIDESGMPKERFSAEFPKEGPSILRIQQVVRGDSAAYFCASSAQQGGPDTQYFGPGTRLTVL.

This clonotype was observed a few times. V and J are TRBV29-1 and TRBJ2-6; D might be TRBD1 (5 bases). The germline V gene encodes CDR1 SQVTM and CDR2 ANQGSEA. V was clipped by 5 bases and J by 6 bases, with 20 bases between them. This CDR3 is built from 16 residues. CDR3 residues: CSVLSPNPQEANVLTF. CDR3 nucleotides: TGCAGCGTTTTATCTCCCAACCCACAGGAGGCCAACGTCCTGACTTTC.

This clonotype was recorded a few times. The chain recombines TRBV19 with TRBJ2-3; 7 bases align to TRBD2. The junction had 3 bases not matched to a gene; V was cut back by 2 bases and J by 1 base. The CDR3 runs 15 residues. Germline values: CDR1 LNHDA, CDR2 SQIVND (reference sequence). CDR3 coding DNA: TGTGCCAGTAGTATAATGGCGGGAGGCACAGATACGCAGTATTTT. Protein product: CASSIMAGGTDTQYF. The variable domain in full, completed from reference TRBV19 and TRBJ2-3, reads DGGITQSPKYLFRKEGQNVTLSCEQNLNHDAMYWYRQDPGQGLRLIYYSQIVNDFQKGDIAEGYSVSREKKESFPLTVTSAQKNPTAFYLCASSIMAGGTDTQYFGPGTRLTVL.

This clonotype showed up many times. This chain joins TRBV5-1 and TRBJ2-1, with D perhaps TRBD2 (6 bases). CDR3 length: 15 residues. Germline V gene lookup returns CDR1 SGHRS and CDR2 YFSETQ. Trimming took 4 bases from V and 7 from J, leaving 18 bases between them. CDR3 region: CASSPITGAGNEQFF. CDR3 nucleotide sequence: TGCGCCAGCAGCCCTATAACGGGAGCTGGAAATGAGCAGTTCTTC.

This clonotype appeared a few times. The chain links TRBV5-8 to TRBJ2-6; 8 bases match TRBD1. The V gene end was trimmed by 4 bases and the J gene end by 4 bases; junction bases not matched to a gene: 13. The CDR3 has 18 residues. CDR1 SGHTS and CDR2 YDEGEE come from the germline V gene. The CDR3: CASSRPGQGAMGANVLTF. As DNA, the CDR3 is TGTGCCAGCAGCCGTCCGGGGCAGGGGGCGATGGGGGCCAACGTCCTGACTTTC.

This clonotype was recorded at least ten times. The CDR3 is CASSLDIHYEQYF. The CDR3 DNA reads TGCGCCAGCAGCCTCGATATTCACTACGAGCAGTACTTC. The chain carries TRBV5-1 and TRBJ2-7; no clear D gene. V lost 4 bases, J lost 3 bases, and 11 bases lay in between. CDR1 is SGHRS and CDR2 is YFSETQ in the germline V gene. The CDR3 length is 13 residues. The entire variable domain, with the rest obtained from reference TRBV5-1 and TRBJ2-7, is as follows: KAGVTQTPRYLIKTRGQQVTLSCSPISGHRSVSWYQQTPGQGLQFLFEYFSETQRNKGNFPGRFSGRQFSNSRSEMNVSTLELGDSALYLCASSLDIHYEQYFGPGTRLTVT.

This clonotype was detected many times. V usage is TRBV18 and J usage is TRBJ1-1; D gene unclear. V was clipped by 1 base and J by 7 bases, with 7 bases between them. The CDR3 spans 12 residues. CDR1 and CDR2 (germline): KGHSH, LQKENI. CDR3 region: CASSPRQSEAFF. Written as DNA, the CDR3 is TGTGCCAGCTCACCACGTCAGAGTGAAGCTTTCTTT.

The sample holds a few counts of this clonotype. V usage is TRBV4-1 and J usage is TRBJ2-7; D remains ambiguous. V lost 0 bases to trimming and J lost 7 bases, with 13 bases between them. The CDR3 consists of 14 residues. The germline CDR1 and CDR2 sequences are MGHRA and YSYEKL. CDR3 sequence (DNA): TGCGCCAGCAGCCAAGAAGGCACCCTGGGGGAGCAGTACTTC. Translation: CASSQEGTLGEQYF.

Concerning this clonotype itself: A much more abundant neighbour one base away suggests this may be a read error. The chain links TRBV10-3 to TRBJ1-6; TRBD1 might be the D (5 bases). The V end was cut by 4 bases, the J end by 11 bases, with 18 bases between. Germline V gene lookup returns CDR1 ENHRY and CDR2 SYGVKD. This CDR3 comprises 15 residues. CDR3 amino acids: CAISGLGGPNPPLHF. For the CDR3, the DNA is TGTGCCATCAGTGGCCTCGGGGGACCCAATCCACCCCTCCACTTT.

Turning to this clonotype: At one of its ends the junction is not consistent with the germline gene, which may arise from a read error. This chain joins TRBV6-1 and TRBJ2-3; D remains ambiguous. Germline CDR1 is MNHNS and CDR2 is SASEGT. CDR3 size: 12 residues. CDR3 sequence: CAISEPGLTQYF. The CDR3 bases are TGTGCCATCAGTGAGCCGGGTCTTACGCAGTATTTT.

This clonotype came up a few times. This CDR3 is missing its conserved last phenylalanine or tryptophan, likely due to a read error. V is TRBV7-3 and J is TRBJ2-5; 8 bases are shared with TRBD2. The V gene end was trimmed by 5 bases and the J gene end by 2 bases; junction bases not matched to a gene: 1. In germline, CDR1 is SGHTA, CDR2 FQGTGA. This CDR3 has 13 residues. The CDR3 coding sequence is TGTGCCAGCAGCCCGGGAGGGCAAGAGACCCAGTACCTC. Translation: CASSPGGQETQYL.

This chain joins TRBV7-2 and TRBJ2-7; a weak D match, TRBD1 (5 bases). Trimming pared 5 bases from V and 3 bases from J, leaving 17 bases between. Per the germline V gene, CDR1 is SGHTA and CDR2 is FQGNSA. The CDR3 runs 15 residues. The CDR3 coding sequence is TGTGCCAGCAGCCCGAGCCGGACACGAAGCTACGAGCAGTACTTC. It is translated as CASSPSRTRSYEQYF. Looking up the rest from reference TRBV7-2 and TRBJ2-7 gives the full variable domain: GAGVSQSPSNKVTEKGKDVELRCDPISGHTALYWYRQSLGQGLEFLIYFQGNSAPDKSGLPSDRFSAERTGGSVSTLTIQRTQQEDSAVYLCASSPSRTRSYEQYFGPGTRLTVT.

The sample holds many counts of this clonotype. The rearrangement links TRBV6-2 or TRBV6-3 to TRBJ2-7; D is tentatively TRBD1 or TRBD2 (5 bases each). The CDR3 has 13 amino acids. CDR1 and CDR2 (germline): MNHEY, SVGEGT. V dropped 2 bases and J dropped 6 bases, with 11 bases sitting between them. The CDR3 sequence: CASSYRGLGEQYF. The CDR3 DNA follows: TGTGCCAGCAGTTACCGGGGCCTGGGCGAGCAGTACTTC.

There are many counts of this clonotype. This chain uses TRBV7-9 with TRBJ1-4, with 9 nucleotides matching TRBD1. CDR3 length: 15 residues. Germline CDR1 is SEHNR and CDR2 is FQNEAQ (reference sequence). With V trimmed by 1 base and J by 8 bases, 5 bases remained unmatched. The CDR3 region is CASSLVDRGREKLFF. CDR3 DNA: TGTGCCAGCAGCTTAGTGGACAGGGGCAGAGAAAAACTGTTTTTT.

The V and J genes are TRBV5-6 and TRBJ2-1, with 9 bases matching TRBD2. After removal of 3 bases from V and 4 bases from J, the junction contained 5 bases not matched to a gene. Per germline, CDR1 SGHDT and CDR2 YYEEEE. The CDR3 has 15 residues. The CDR3 is CASSYRTSAYNEQFF. Here the CDR3 DNA reads TGTGCCAGCAGCTACCGGACTAGCGCTTACAATGAGCAGTTCTTC.

This clonotype occurred many times. V gene TRBV6-1 combines with J gene TRBJ2-3; D possibly corresponds to TRBD2 (6 bases). The CDR3 extends over 14 amino acids. V was cut by 9 bases and J by 0 bases, with 13 bases left in between. Germline CDR1 reads MNHNS; CDR2 reads SASEGT. CDR3 loop: CASSSASSTDTQYF. The CDR3 coding sequence is TGTGCCAGTTCTAGCGCCTCTAGCACAGATACGCAGTATTTT.

The chain couples TRBV19 to TRBJ2-3; 7 nucleotides align to TRBD2. Germline assignment: CDR1 LNHDA and CDR2 SQIVND (reference sequence). Trimming at V came to 5 bases and at J to 0 bases, leaving 17 bases not matched to a gene. The CDR3 totals 19 residues. CDR3 sequence: CASSADFTQGLPSTDTQYF. As DNA, the CDR3 is TGTGCCAGTAGTGCCGACTTCACGCAGGGACTACCTAGCACAGATACGCAGTATTTT.

In this sample, this clonotype turned up many times. This chain links TRBV30 with TRBJ2-3, with D possibly being TRBD1 (5 bases). The CDR3 covers 14 residues. CDR1 is GTSNPN, CDR2 SVGIG, per germline (reference sequence). V was clipped by 4 bases and J by 4 bases, with 15 bases between them. The chain's CDR3 is CAWTKGLGADTQYF. The CDR3 DNA is TGTGCCTGGACGAAGGGGCTTGGGGCAGATACGCAGTATTTT.

This clonotype was detected ten times or more. The chain has TRBV3-1 and TRBJ2-1, with D maybe TRBD1 (6 bases). The germline V gene encodes CDR1 LGHDT and CDR2 YNNKEL (reference sequence). V lost 5 bases and J 8 bases, leaving 7 bases between the germline ends. The CDR3 spans 11 residues. CDR3 amino acids: CASSRGYEQFF. CDR3 DNA: TGTGCCAGCAGCAGGGGGTATGAGCAGTTCTTC.

This clonotype was recorded a few times. The rearrangement uses TRBV20-1 and TRBJ1-4, with D unclear. From germline, CDR1 is DFQATT and CDR2 SNEGSKA (reference sequence). This CDR3 is 15 amino acids long. V was pared by 0 bases and J by 7 bases, with 15 bases between. The DNA for the CDR3 is TGCAGTGCTAGAGATTTGAAGAGCGGGGTTGAAAAACTGTTTTTT. Protein product: CSARDLKSGVEKLFF.

This clonotype was detected only a few times. The gene calls are TRBV6-9 and TRBJ1-6; possibly TRBD1 for D (5 bases). This CDR3 has 15 residues. Deletions cut 3 bases from V and 10 bases from J, with 16 bases between. The germline CDR1 and CDR2 sequences are MNHGY and SVAAGI. Here the CDR3 DNA reads TGTGCCAGCAGTTACTTGGGGGGAAAGGAGTCACCCCTCCACTTT. It yields the protein CASSYLGGKESPLHF.

The chain has TRBV7-6 and TRBJ2-5, with D possibly being TRBD1 (5 bases). Trimming cost V 1 base and J 4 bases, with 10 bases left between them. This CDR3 is built from 14 residues. Germline V gene lookup returns CDR1 SGHVS and CDR2 FNYEAQ. CDR3 nucleotides: TGTGCCAGCAGCTTAGGAGTCCAGGGAGAGACCCAGTACTTC. It is translated as CASSLGVQGETQYF.

This clonotype occurred many times. The chain combines TRBV27 with TRBJ2-7; D is possibly TRBD2 (5 bases). CDR1 MNHEY and CDR2 SMNVEV come from the germline V gene (reference sequence). The CDR3 is 14 amino acids. V lost 5 bases, J lost 6 bases, and 17 bases lay in between. The CDR3 DNA reads TGTGCCAGCAGTAACGCCTTGGCGGGCTCCGAGCAGTACTTC. It yields the protein CASSNALAGSEQYF.

The sample holds a few counts of this clonotype. The chain joins TRBV11-2 to TRBJ1-1; 9 nucleotides match TRBD1. CDR3 length: 14 amino acids. From germline, CDR1 is SGHAT and CDR2 FQNNGV. Trimming cost V 1 base and J 5 bases; bases outside gene matches: 2. The CDR3 reads CASSLAGQGTEAFF. The CDR3 coding sequence is TGTGCCAGCAGCTTAGCGGGACAGGGAACTGAAGCTTTCTTT.

This clonotype was seen ten or more times. V usage is TRBV2 and J usage is TRBJ2-1; D not certain. With 9 bases removed from V and 0 bases from J, the gap between germline ends came to 15 bases. This CDR3 contains 15 residues. Germline lookup yields CDR1 SNHLY and CDR2 FYNNEI. The CDR3: CAREKMSFSYNEQFF. The CDR3 nucleotides read TGTGCCAGGGAGAAAATGTCCTTCTCCTACAATGAGCAGTTCTTC.